A selection of T cell receptor beta chains follows, all from one sample in a study of blood T cell repertoires in COVID-19. TCRdb's copy holds only in-frame clones and misses some; the assay was immunoSEQ multiplex PCR. The sample records under 300,000 clones, around nine tenths being singletons. Sequencing input: peripheral blood. These receptors were obtained from a woman aged 35 to 49 who had recovered from COVID-19. Both conserved end residues are part of each CDR3.

V gene,J gene,CDR3 protein
TRBV19,TRBJ1-2,CASSINGANYGYTF
TRBV6-6,TRBJ1-1,CASRATGGANTEAFF
TRBV6-5,TRBJ1-5,CASNRGGGQPQHF
TRBV11-2,TRBJ2-7,CASSWRSFEQYF
TRBV7-2,TRBJ2-7,CASSPAGTGYYEQYF
TRBV11-2,TRBJ2-1,CASSLLAGVYNEQFF
TRBV18,TRBJ1-1,CASSLNRGDTEAFF
TRBV6-6,TRBJ2-7,CASSWDSFNEQYF
TRBV28,TRBJ1-6,CGSEKQRTLRNNSPLHF
TRBV6-5,TRBJ2-7,CASRYTGSYEQYF
TRBV2,TRBJ2-5,CASGDIQETQYF
TRBV7-9,TRBJ1-4,CASSPQGLGKLFF
TRBV15,TRBJ1-2,CATSRVPGEGGYTF
TRBV4-3,TRBJ2-7,CASSQIRSGSYEQYF
TRBV10-3,TRBJ1-6,CAIRGGVGSPLHF
TRBV4-2,TRBJ2-2,CASSQGQVAGELFF
TRBV24-1,TRBJ2-1,CATSEWTGGGIGEQFF
TRBV7-3,TRBJ2-7,CASSYGQGSYEQYF
TRBV24-1,TRBJ2-7,CATTTRGGASPAGHEQYF